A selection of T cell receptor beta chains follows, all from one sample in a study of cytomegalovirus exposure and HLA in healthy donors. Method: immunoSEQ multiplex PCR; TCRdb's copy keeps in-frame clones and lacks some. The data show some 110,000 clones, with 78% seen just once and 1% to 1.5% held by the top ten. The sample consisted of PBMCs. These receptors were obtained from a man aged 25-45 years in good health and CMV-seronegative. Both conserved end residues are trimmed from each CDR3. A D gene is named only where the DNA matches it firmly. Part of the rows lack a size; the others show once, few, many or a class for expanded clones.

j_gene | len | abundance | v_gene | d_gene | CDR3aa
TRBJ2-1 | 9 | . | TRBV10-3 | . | AISEASEQF
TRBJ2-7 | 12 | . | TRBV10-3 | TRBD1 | AISEGQGGDEQY
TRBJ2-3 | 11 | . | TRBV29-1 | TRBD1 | SVGTGSTDTQY
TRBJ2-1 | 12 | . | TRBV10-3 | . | ASHQDFNYNEQF
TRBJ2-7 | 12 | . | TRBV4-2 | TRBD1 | ASREGQGAYEQY
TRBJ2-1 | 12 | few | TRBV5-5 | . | ASSPISSYNEQF
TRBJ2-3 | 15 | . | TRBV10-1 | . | ASSESQATVWTDTQY
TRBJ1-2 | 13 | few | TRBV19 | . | ASSIGQNHNYGYT
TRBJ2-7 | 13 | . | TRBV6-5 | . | ASSRYSDKTYEQY
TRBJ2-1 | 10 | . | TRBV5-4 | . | ASSSENNEQF
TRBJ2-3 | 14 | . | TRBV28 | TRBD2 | ASSPETSGSTDTQY
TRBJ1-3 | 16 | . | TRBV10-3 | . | AISGTLQGTHSGNTIY
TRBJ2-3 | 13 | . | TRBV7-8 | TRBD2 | ASSPSGTSGHTQY
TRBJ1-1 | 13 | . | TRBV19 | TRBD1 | ATGTESYMNTEAF
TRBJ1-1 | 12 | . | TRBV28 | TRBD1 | ASSPGTALTEAF